This T cell receptor (beta chain) was documented in a study of blood T cell repertoires in COVID-19. Study in general: From the United States, Italy and Spain came samples of acute and convalescent COVID-19. From T cells, B-cell-depleted T cells, or PBMCs came the material, which was cDNA or gDNA.

Original analysis: It was from reference gene primer amplification that nucleated cell counts were estimated. The assay was immunoSEQ multiplex PCR, and TCRdb's table has in-frame clones only and misses some. V and J calls plus clone size are reproduced from that table; the DNA served to infer D and trimming. The sample lists about 140,000 clones; about 80% were seen once. This clone rates as medium-sized. Individuals aged about 18 to 90 years were recruited from fewer than 25 US areas. The sequenced sample consisted of PBMCs or T cells enriched from blood (not recorded which). This TCR came from a woman aged 18-29 years who had been exposed to COVID-19.

CDR3 amino acids: CATSDTGTSGRNEQFF. CDR3 DNA sequence: TGTGCCACCAGTGACACCGGGACTAGCGGGAGGAATGAGCAGTTCTTC. This rearrangement joins TRBV24-1 to TRBJ2-1; 15 positions agree with TRBD2. The CDR3 is 16 residues long. CDR1 and CDR2 from the germline V gene are KGHDR and SFDVKD. The ends lost 4 bases at V and 7 bases at J; junction bases unmatched: 4.